The 10 T cell receptor beta chains listed next were all sequenced from one sample in a study of tumor and adjacent non-tumor tissue in lung cancer. No cell sorting was done before RNA was extracted from the tissue. TCRbeta libraries were built with three rounds of nested PCR, modified from ARM-PCR. Each CDR3 protein is one row after TCRdb ran MiXCR on the multiplex PCR reads. This sample has about 85,000 distinct CDR3 sequences, with 61% found just once. The sequencing sample was made of lung tumor tissue. The source of these receptors is a man between 65 and 85 years old with non-small cell lung cancer.

There are many counts of this clonotype. The rearrangement joins TRBV4-2 to TRBJ2-3; D unclear. V lost 6 bases, J lost 2 bases, and 3 bases lay in between. The CDR3 covers 11 residues. Germline V lookup: CDR1 LGHNA, CDR2 YNFKEQ. CDR3 nucleotide sequence: TGTGCCAGCAGTTACACAGATACGCAGTATTTT. Its protein is CASSYTDTQYF.

This clonotype has a single count. The chain uses TRBV24-1 and TRBJ2-3; D ambiguous. CDR1 and CDR2 from the germline V gene are KGHDR and SFDVKD. V lost 3 bases to trimming and J lost 3 bases, with 6 bases between them. This CDR3 has 13 residues. CDR3 in amino acids: CATSDRRTDTQYF. The CDR3 nucleotides read TGTGCCACCAGTGATAGGCGGACAGATACGCAGTATTTT.

Points on this clonotype: The junction differs from germline at one of its ends, possibly a read error. The chain employs TRBV20-1 and TRBJ2-3, with a tentative D call TRBD1 (5 bases). The V gene's germline CDR1 is DFQATT and CDR2 SNEGSKA (reference sequence). The CDR3 spans 14 residues. The CDR3 region has the DNA TGCAGTGCCAGTATAGGGGTTGGTCCAGATACGCGGTGTTTT. It encodes CSASIGVGPDTRCF.

This clonotype was observed a single time. This CDR3 fails to terminate in the conserved phenylalanine or tryptophan, so it likely reflects a read error. The chain joins TRBV11-2 to TRBJ1-1, with D tentatively TRBD1 (6 bases). The CDR3 covers 15 residues. Germline V gene data show CDR1 as SGHAT and CDR2 as FQNNGV. CDR3 protein: CANSLEGGTNTEAFL. The CDR3 nucleotides read TGTGCCAACAGCTTAGAAGGGGGAACGAACACTGAAGCTTTCCTT.

The chain has TRBV5-1 and TRBJ2-1; a possible D gene is TRBD2 (7 bases). The V gene lost 3 bases and the J gene lost 11 bases, with 27 bases spanning the gap. CDR1 and CDR2 from the germline V gene are SGHRS and YFSETQ. The CDR3 has 17 residues. This chain's CDR3 is CASSSNTGGVGGGKQFF. The CDR3 nucleotides are TGCGCCAGCAGCTCAAATACGGGGGGCGTGGGAGGCGGTAAGCAGTTCTTC.

In regard to this clonotype: Likely a read error: the CDR3 ends without its conserved phenylalanine or tryptophan. The DNA is omitted, as the CDR3 cannot be located on it reliably, and the CDR3 follows TCRdb's listing. The chain uses TRBV11-2 and TRBJ2-7; no check of the table's D call, TRBD2, against the DNA was made. With termini counted, the CDR3 has 15 amino acids. Germline lookup yields CDR1 SGHAT and CDR2 FQNNGV. The CDR3: CASSLGLAGGSGRYI.

On this clonotype: The junction shows a germline mismatch at one end, possibly a read error. In nucleotides, the CDR3 is TGTGCCGGCAGGCCCGACCGGGCCCGGGAGACCCAGTGCTTC. The encoded protein is CAGRPDRARETQCF. The chain combines TRBV11-1 with TRBJ2-5, with D perhaps TRBD2 (6 bases). The CDR3 runs 14 residues. In germline, CDR1 is SGHAT, CDR2 FQDESV (reference sequence).

This clonotype was observed many times. This chain connects TRBV4-1 to TRBJ2-5, with TRBD1 matching 7 bases. The junction had 8 bases not matched to a gene; V was cut back by 3 bases and J by 4 bases. This CDR3 has 15 residues. Germline-derived CDR1 and CDR2 are MGHRA and YSYEKL. CDR3 in DNA: TGCGCCAGCAGCCATGCCGGACAGGCGGGAGAGACCCAGTACTTC. It translates to CASSHAGQAGETQYF.

Notes on this clonotype: One junction end does not reproduce the germline sequence, and a read error may be involved. V usage is TRBV5-6 and J usage is TRBJ2-1; D uncertain. The germline V gene encodes CDR1 SGHDT and CDR2 YYEEEE. There are 13 residues in the CDR3. CDR3 nucleotides: TGTGCCAGCAGCTTGGGGACGAACAATGAACAGTTCTTC. This encodes CASSLGTNNEQFF.

This clonotype was counted many times. The chain is built from TRBV28 and TRBJ2-3; D perhaps matches TRBD2 (5 bases). The CDR3 is 12 residues long. The germline CDR1 and CDR2 sequences are MDHEN and SYDVKM. V lost 5 bases, J lost 6 bases, and 9 bases lay in between. CDR3 bases: TGTGCCAGCAGTCAGCGAGGGGATACGCAGTATTTT. It yields the protein CASSQRGDTQYF.